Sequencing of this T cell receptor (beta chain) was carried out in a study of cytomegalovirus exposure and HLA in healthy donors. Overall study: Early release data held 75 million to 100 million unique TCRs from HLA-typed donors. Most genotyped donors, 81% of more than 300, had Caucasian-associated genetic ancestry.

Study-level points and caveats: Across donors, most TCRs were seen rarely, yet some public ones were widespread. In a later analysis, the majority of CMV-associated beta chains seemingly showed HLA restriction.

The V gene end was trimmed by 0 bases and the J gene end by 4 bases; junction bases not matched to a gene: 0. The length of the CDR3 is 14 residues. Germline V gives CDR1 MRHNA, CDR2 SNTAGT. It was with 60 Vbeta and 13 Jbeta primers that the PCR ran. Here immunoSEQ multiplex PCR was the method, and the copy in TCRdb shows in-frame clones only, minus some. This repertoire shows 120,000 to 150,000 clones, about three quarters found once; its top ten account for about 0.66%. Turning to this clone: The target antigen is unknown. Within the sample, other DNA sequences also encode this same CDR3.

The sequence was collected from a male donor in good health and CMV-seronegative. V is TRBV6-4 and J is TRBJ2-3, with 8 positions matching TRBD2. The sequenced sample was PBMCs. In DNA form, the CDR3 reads TGTGCCAGCAGTGACTCCGGGGGGGCAGATACGCAGTATTTT. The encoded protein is CASSDSGGADTQYF.